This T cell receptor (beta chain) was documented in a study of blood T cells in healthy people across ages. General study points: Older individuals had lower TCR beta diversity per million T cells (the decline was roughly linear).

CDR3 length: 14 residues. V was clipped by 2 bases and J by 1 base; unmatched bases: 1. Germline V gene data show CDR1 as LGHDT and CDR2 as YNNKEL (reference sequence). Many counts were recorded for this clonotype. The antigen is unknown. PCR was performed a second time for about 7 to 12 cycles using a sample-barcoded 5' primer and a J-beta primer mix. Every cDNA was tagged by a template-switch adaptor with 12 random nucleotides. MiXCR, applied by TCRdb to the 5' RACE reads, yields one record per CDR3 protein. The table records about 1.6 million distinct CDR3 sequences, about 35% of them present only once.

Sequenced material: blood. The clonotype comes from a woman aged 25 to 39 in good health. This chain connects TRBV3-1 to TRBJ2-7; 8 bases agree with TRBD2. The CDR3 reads CASSQTSGSYEQYF. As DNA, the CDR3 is TGTGCCAGCAGCCAAACTAGCGGATCCTACGAGCAGTACTTC.